Only a few counts were recorded for the clone carrying this T cell receptor beta chain. The data derive from a study of blood T cells in healthy people across ages. A second PCR of 7 to 11 cycles used a sample-barcoded 5' primer and a J-beta primer mix. Each CDR3 protein gets one entry after TCRdb re-called the 5' RACE reads with MiXCR. The sample has roughly 730,000 distinct CDR3 sequences; just over 55% are singletons. The receptor comes from a man aged 40-49 years in good health. The source material was blood.

As DNA, the CDR3 is TGCAGTGCTAGAGATAATCGGGGACATAGTTACACCGGGGAGCTGTTTTTT. This encodes CSARDNRGHSYTGELFF. The chain has TRBV20-1 and TRBJ2-2; D possibly corresponds to TRBD1 (6 bases). Germline V gene sequence: CDR1 DFQATT, CDR2 SNEGSKA (reference sequence). The CDR3 is 17 amino acids. The V end lost 0 bases, the J end lost 3 bases, and 17 bases lay between the germline ends.